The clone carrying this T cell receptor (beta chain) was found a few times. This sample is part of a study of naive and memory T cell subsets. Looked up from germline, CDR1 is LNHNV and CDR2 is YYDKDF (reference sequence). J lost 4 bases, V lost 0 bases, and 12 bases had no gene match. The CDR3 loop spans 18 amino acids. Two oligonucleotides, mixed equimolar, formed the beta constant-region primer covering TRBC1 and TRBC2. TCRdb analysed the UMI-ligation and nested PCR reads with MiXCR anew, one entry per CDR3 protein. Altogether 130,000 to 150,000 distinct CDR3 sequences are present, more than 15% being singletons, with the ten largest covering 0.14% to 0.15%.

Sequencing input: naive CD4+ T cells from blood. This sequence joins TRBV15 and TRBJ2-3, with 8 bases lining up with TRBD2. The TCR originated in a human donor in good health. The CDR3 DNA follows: TGTGCCACCAGCAGAGAAGAGAAAGCGGGAGTCCCCGCAGATACGCAGTATTTT. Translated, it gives CATSREEKAGVPADTQYF. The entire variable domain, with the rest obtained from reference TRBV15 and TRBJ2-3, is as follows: DAMVIQNPRYQVTQFGKPVTLSCSQTLNHNVMYWYQQKSSQAPKLLFHYYDKDFNNEADTPDNFQSRRPNTSFCFLDIRSPGLGDTAMYLCATSREEKAGVPADTQYFGPGTRLTVL.